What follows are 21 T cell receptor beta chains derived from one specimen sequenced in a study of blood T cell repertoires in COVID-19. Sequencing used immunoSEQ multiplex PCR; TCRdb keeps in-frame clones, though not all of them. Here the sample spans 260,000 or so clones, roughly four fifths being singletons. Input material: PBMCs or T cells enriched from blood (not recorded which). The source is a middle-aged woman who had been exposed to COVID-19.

CDR3 protein: CASSLVGQANEQFF. In DNA, the CDR3 is TGTGCCAGCAGCTTGGTGGGACAGGCCAATGAGCAGTTCTTC. The chain uses TRBV5-6 and TRBJ2-1; 8 bases fit TRBD1. V lost 0 bases and J lost 6; bases outside the gene matches: 2. This CDR3 contains 14 residues. Looked up from germline, CDR1 is SGHDT and CDR2 is YYEEEE.

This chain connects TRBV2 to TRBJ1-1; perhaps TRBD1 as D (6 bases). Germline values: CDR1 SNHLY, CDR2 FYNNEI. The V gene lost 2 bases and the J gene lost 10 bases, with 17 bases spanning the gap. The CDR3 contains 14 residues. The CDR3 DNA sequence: TGTGCCAGCAGTGAACTAGGACAGACCTTTGGAGCTTTCTTT. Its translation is CASSELGQTFGAFF.

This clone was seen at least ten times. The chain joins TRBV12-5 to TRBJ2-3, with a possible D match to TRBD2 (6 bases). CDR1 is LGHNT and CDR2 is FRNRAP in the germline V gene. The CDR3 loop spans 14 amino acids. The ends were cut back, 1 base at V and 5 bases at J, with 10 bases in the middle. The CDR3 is CASGLDVRGDTQYF. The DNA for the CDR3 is TGTGCTAGTGGTTTGGATGTGCGGGGAGATACGCAGTATTTT.

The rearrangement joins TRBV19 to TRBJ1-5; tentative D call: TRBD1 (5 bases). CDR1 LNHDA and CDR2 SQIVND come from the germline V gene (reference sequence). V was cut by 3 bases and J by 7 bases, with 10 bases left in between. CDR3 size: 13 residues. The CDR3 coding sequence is TGTGCCAGTAGTATCGCGGGGGGGCAGCCCCAGCATTTT. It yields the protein CASSIAGGQPQHF.

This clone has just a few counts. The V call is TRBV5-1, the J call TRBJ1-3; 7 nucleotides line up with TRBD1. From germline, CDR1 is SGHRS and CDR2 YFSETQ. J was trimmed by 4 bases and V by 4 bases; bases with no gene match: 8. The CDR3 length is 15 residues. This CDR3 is CASSGGQSIGNTIYF. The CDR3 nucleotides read TGCGCCAGCAGCGGGGGACAGTCAATCGGAAACACCATATATTTT.

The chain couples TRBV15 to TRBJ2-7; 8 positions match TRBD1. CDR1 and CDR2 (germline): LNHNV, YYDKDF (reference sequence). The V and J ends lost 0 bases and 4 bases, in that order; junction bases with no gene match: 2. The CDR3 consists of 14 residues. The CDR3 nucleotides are TGTGCCACCAGCAGAGATGACAGGGGATACGAGCAGTACTTC. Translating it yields CATSRDDRGYEQYF.

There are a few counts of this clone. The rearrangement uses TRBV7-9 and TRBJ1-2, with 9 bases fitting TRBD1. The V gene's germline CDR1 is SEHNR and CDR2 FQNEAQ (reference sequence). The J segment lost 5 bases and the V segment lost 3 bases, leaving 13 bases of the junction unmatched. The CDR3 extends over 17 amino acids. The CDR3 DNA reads TGTGCCAGCAGCTTGCCCGGGACAGGGAGTTTAAGGTATGGCTACACCTTC. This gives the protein CASSLPGTGSLRYGYTF.

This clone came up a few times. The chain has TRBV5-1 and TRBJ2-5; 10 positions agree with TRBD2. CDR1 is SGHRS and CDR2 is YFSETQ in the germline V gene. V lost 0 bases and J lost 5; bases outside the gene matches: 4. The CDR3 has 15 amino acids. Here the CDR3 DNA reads TGCGCCAGCAGCTTGGCGGCTAGCGGGGGCGAGACCCAGTACTTC. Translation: CASSLAASGGETQYF.

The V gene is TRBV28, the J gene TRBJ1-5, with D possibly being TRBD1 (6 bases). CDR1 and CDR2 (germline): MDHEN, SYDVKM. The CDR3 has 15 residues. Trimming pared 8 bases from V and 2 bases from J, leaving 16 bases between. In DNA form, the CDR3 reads TGTGCCAGCCGTAGACAGGAGAGAGGCAATCAGCCCCAGCATTTT. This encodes CASRRQERGNQPQHF.

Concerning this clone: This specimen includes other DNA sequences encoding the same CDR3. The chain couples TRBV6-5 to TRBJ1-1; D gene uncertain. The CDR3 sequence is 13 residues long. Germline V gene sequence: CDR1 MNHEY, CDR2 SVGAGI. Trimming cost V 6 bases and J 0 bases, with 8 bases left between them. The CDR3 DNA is TGTGCCAGCAGCTACCGGGTGAACACTGAAGCTTTCTTT. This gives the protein CASSYRVNTEAFF.

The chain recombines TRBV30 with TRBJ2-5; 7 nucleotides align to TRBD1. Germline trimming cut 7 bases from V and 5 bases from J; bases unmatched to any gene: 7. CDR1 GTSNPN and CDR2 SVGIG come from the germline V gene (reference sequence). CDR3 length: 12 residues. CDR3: CAYKTGSETQYF. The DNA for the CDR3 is TGTGCCTACAAGACAGGGTCGGAGACCCAGTACTTC.

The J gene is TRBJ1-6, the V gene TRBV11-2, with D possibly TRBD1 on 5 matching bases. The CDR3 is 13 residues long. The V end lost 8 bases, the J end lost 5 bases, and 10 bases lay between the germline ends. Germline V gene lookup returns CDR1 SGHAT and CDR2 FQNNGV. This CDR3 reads CASSVTDNSPLHF. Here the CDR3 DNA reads TGTGCCAGCTCGGTGACAGATAATTCACCCCTCCACTTT.

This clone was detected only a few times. As DNA, the CDR3 is TGTGCCAGCCGGGTAATCTCTGGAAACACCATATATTTT. Encoded protein: CASRVISGNTIYF. The chain links TRBV19 to TRBJ1-3; D gene unclear. Germline lookup yields CDR1 LNHDA and CDR2 SQIVND (reference sequence). CDR3 size: 13 residues. Trimming removed 9 bases at V and 0 bases at J, with 9 bases between.

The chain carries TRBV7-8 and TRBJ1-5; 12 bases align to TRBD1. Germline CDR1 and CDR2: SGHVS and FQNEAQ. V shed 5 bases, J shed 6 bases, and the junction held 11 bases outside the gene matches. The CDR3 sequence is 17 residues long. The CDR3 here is CASSPGTGGAGGQPQHF. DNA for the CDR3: TGTGCCAGCAGCCCCGGGACAGGGGGCGCAGGTGGTCAGCCCCAGCATTTT.

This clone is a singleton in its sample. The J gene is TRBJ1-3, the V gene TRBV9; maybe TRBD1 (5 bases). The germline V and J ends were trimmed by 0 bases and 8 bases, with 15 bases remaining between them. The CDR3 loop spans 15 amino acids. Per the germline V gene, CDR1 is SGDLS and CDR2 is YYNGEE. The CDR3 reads CASSVGGSTWDTIYF. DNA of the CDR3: TGTGCCAGCAGCGTAGGGGGCAGTACTTGGGACACCATATATTTT.

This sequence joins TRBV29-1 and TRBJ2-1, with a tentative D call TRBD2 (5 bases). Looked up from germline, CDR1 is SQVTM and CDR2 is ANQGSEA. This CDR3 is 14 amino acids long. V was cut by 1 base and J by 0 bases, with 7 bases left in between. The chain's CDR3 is CSVEGEFSYNEQFF. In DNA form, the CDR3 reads TGCAGCGTTGAAGGGGAGTTCTCCTACAATGAGCAGTTCTTC.

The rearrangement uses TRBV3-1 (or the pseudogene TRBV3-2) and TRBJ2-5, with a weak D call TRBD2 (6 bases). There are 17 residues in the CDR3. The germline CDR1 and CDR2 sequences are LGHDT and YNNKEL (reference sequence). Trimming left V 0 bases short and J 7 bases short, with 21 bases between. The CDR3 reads CASSQDWGDPGLGTQYF. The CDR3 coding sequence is TGTGCCAGCAGCCAAGACTGGGGGGACCCCGGTTTGGGGACCCAGTACTTC.

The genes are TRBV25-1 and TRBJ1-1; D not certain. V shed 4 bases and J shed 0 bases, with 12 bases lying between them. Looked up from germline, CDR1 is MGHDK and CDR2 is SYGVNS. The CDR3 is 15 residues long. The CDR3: CASSGVNSMNTEAFF. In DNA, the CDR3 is TGTGCCAGCAGTGGAGTGAACAGCATGAACACTGAAGCTTTCTTT.

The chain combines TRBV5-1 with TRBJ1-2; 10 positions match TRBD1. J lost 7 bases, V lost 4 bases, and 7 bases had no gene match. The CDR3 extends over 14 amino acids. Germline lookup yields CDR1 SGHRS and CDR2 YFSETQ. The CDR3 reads CASSADRGRGGYTF. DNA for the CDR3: TGCGCCAGCAGCGCCGACAGGGGGCGCGGTGGCTACACCTTC.

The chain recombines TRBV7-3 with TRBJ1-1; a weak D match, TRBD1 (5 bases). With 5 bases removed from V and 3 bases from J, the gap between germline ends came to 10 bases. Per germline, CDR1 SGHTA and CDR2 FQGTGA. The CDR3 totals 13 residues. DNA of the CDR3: TGTGCCAGCAGCGTACAGGTGGACACTGAAGCTTTCTTT. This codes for CASSVQVDTEAFF. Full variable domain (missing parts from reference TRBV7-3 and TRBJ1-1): GAGVSQTPSNKVTEKGKYVELRCDPISGHTALYWYRQSLGQGPEFLIYFQGTGAADDSGLPNDRFFAVRPEGSVSTLKIQRTERGDSAVYLCASSVQVDTEAFFGQGTRLTVV.

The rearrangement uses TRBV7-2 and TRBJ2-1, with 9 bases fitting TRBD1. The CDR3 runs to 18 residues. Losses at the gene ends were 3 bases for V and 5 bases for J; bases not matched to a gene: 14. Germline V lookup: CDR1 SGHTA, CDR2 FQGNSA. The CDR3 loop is CASSLDNRGRASHNEQFF. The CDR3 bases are TGTGCCAGCAGCTTGGATAACAGGGGGCGCGCTTCACACAATGAGCAGTTCTTC.